The rows below give T cell receptor beta chains drawn from one sample of a study of blood T cells in healthy people across ages. TCRdb reprocessed the 5' RACE reads via MiXCR and lists one record per CDR3 protein. The sample records around 790,000 distinct CDR3 sequences, approximately 48% being singletons. The sample comprised blood. All receptors come from a man aged 60-69 years in good health. The CDR3 runs from the conserved cysteine through the conserved F or W. The order of the fields is V gene, clone size, D gene, J gene, CDR3 DNA, CDR3 protein. A D gene is named only where the DNA matches it firmly. Not all rows give a size; the values are once, few, many and, for expanded clones, a class.

v_call: TRBV20-1
clone_size: few
d_call: TRBD2
j_call: TRBJ2-5
cdr3_nt: TGCAGTGCTAGCCTCTCTAGCGGGGGCCTCCAAGAGACCCAGTACTTC
cdr3_aa: CSASLSSGGLQETQYF

v_call: TRBV13
clone_size: many
d_call: NA
j_call: TRBJ2-7
cdr3_nt: TGTGCCAGCAGCGGCCGGATCAACAACCTGGGGGAGCAGTACTTC
cdr3_aa: CASSGRINNLGEQYF

v_call: TRBV25-1
clone_size: NA
d_call: TRBD2
j_call: TRBJ2-7
cdr3_nt: TGTGCCAGCAGTGATTTACTAGCGGGAGGGCTTTATGAGCAGTACTTC
cdr3_aa: CASSDLLAGGLYEQYF

v_call: TRBV6-5
clone_size: NA
d_call: TRBD2
j_call: TRBJ2-5
cdr3_nt: TGTGCCAGCAGTTACCAATCCGAATGGACTAGCGGACAAGAGACCCAGTACTTC
cdr3_aa: CASSYQSEWTSGQETQYF

v_call: TRBV29-1
clone_size: NA
d_call: TRBD1
j_call: TRBJ2-3
cdr3_nt: TGCAGCGTAAAGGGACAGCCCCGAGGTACGCAGTATTTT
cdr3_aa: CSVKGQPRGTQYF

v_call: TRBV5-4
clone_size: NA
d_call: TRBD2
j_call: TRBJ2-1
cdr3_nt: TGTGCCAGCAGCCCTGGGACTAGCGGGGGGGCCACATTCCACAACGAGCAGTTCTTC
cdr3_aa: CASSPGTSGGATFHNEQFF

v_call: TRBV6-2/TRBV6-3
clone_size: NA
d_call: TRBD2
j_call: TRBJ2-1
cdr3_nt: TGTGCCAGCCATAGGACTAGCGGGGGTTCGAGGGAGCAGTTCTTC
cdr3_aa: CASHRTSGGSREQFF

v_call: TRBV5-1
clone_size: many
d_call: NA
j_call: TRBJ1-1
cdr3_nt: TGCGCCAGCAGCTTTAGTAACAGGGTTGAGACTGAAGCTTTCTTT
cdr3_aa: CASSFSNRVETEAFF

v_call: TRBV7-2
clone_size: NA
d_call: TRBD2
j_call: TRBJ2-7
cdr3_nt: TGTGCCAGTAGTAGTACTAGCGGGACCTACAATGAGCAGTACTTC
cdr3_aa: CASSSTSGTYNEQYF

v_call: TRBV30
clone_size: NA
d_call: NA
j_call: TRBJ1-2
cdr3_nt: TGTGCCTGGCAAGGACAGTTCTATGGCTACACCTTC
cdr3_aa: CAWQGQFYGYTF

v_call: TRBV11-2
clone_size: NA
d_call: NA
j_call: TRBJ1-6
cdr3_nt: TGTGCCAGCAGCTTGGCTTCACCCCTCCACTTT
cdr3_aa: CASSLASPLHF

v_call: TRBV5-1
clone_size: NA
d_call: NA
j_call: TRBJ2-7
cdr3_nt: TGCGCCAGCAGCGCGGAACAGGGATCCTACGAGCAGTACTTC
cdr3_aa: CASSAEQGSYEQYF

v_call: TRBV21-1
clone_size: few
d_call: NA
j_call: TRBJ2-5
cdr3_nt: TGTGCCAGCATCCCCCTCGTGAGGGTCGGAGAGACCCAGTACTTC
cdr3_aa: CASIPLVRVGETQYF

v_call: TRBV4-1
clone_size: NA
d_call: NA
j_call: TRBJ2-3
cdr3_nt: TGCGCCAGCAGCCAAGACATTATTGATACGCAGTATTTT
cdr3_aa: CASSQDIIDTQYF

v_call: TRBV3-1
clone_size: few
d_call: TRBD2
j_call: TRBJ2-7
cdr3_nt: TGTGCCAGCAGCCCAAGTGGGACTAGGGGGTCCTACGAGCAGTACTTC
cdr3_aa: CASSPSGTRGSYEQYF

v_call: TRBV10-3
clone_size: few
d_call: NA
j_call: TRBJ2-3
cdr3_nt: TGTGCCATCGGTGGGGAACGGACAGATACGCAGTATTTT
cdr3_aa: CAIGGERTDTQYF

v_call: TRBV5-6
clone_size: NA
d_call: NA
j_call: TRBJ2-7
cdr3_nt: TGTGCCAGCAGCTTGTACCGCCGCTCCTACGAGCAGTACTTC
cdr3_aa: CASSLYRRSYEQYF

v_call: TRBV4-1
clone_size: NA
d_call: NA
j_call: TRBJ1-2
cdr3_nt: TGCGCCAGCAGCCAAGGACAGGCGGGCTCCTATGGCTACACCTTC
cdr3_aa: CASSQGQAGSYGYTF

v_call: TRBV5-5
clone_size: NA
d_call: TRBD1
j_call: TRBJ1-5
cdr3_nt: TGTGCCAGCAGCCAGACAGGGGGCGCAGGATCAGCCCAGCATTTT
cdr3_aa: CASSQTGGAGSAQHF

v_call: TRBV13
clone_size: few
d_call: TRBD1
j_call: TRBJ1-2
cdr3_nt: TGTGCCAGCAGTGACAGGGGATACTATGGCTACACCTTC
cdr3_aa: CASSDRGYYGYTF

v_call: TRBV20-1
clone_size: once
d_call: NA
j_call: TRBJ2-3
cdr3_nt: TGCAGTGCTAGAGAGGGGGACAAAGGCACAGATACGCAGTATTTT
cdr3_aa: CSAREGDKGTDTQYF

v_call: TRBV6-5
clone_size: NA
d_call: TRBD2
j_call: TRBJ2-7
cdr3_nt: TGTGCCAGCAGGGGAGGGTTCGGCGAGCAGTACTTC
cdr3_aa: CASRGGFGEQYF

v_call: TRBV29-1
clone_size: few
d_call: NA
j_call: TRBJ1-1
cdr3_nt: TGCAGCGTTGAAGCAACAACGACCGGCACTGAAGCTTTCTTT
cdr3_aa: CSVEATTTGTEAFF

v_call: TRBV19
clone_size: NA
d_call: TRBD1
j_call: TRBJ2-7
cdr3_nt: TGTGCCAGTAGTACAACGGGACAGTCTCTTTACGAGCAGTACTTC
cdr3_aa: CASSTTGQSLYEQYF

v_call: TRBV24-1
clone_size: few
d_call: NA
j_call: TRBJ2-1
cdr3_nt: TGTGCCACCAGTGATTTGGGCTACAATGAGCAGTTCTTC
cdr3_aa: CATSDLGYNEQFF

v_call: TRBV7-2
clone_size: few
d_call: NA
j_call: TRBJ2-5
cdr3_nt: TGTGCCAGCAGCTTAAGTAGTGTCCAAGAGACCCAGTACTTC
cdr3_aa: CASSLSSVQETQYF

v_call: TRBV20-1
clone_size: many
d_call: NA
j_call: TRBJ2-1
cdr3_nt: TGCAGTGCTACCATCGGGCCCCGAAGGCCCTACAATGAGCAGTTCTTC
cdr3_aa: CSATIGPRRPYNEQFF

v_call: TRBV20-1
clone_size: NA
d_call: TRBD1
j_call: TRBJ2-1
cdr3_nt: TGCAGTGCTAGATACTACTCGGGACAGGGGAGAATAAGCAATGAGCAGTTCTTC
cdr3_aa: CSARYYSGQGRISNEQFF

v_call: TRBV10-2
clone_size: NA
d_call: NA
j_call: TRBJ2-5
cdr3_nt: TGCGCCAGCAGTGAGTCGAACTATCAAGAGACCCAGTACTTC
cdr3_aa: CASSESNYQETQYF

v_call: TRBV30
clone_size: NA
d_call: NA
j_call: TRBJ1-2
cdr3_nt: TGTGCCTGGAGTCCTTTACAGGCGTATGGCTACACCTTC
cdr3_aa: CAWSPLQAYGYTF

v_call: TRBV25-1
clone_size: NA
d_call: NA
j_call: TRBJ2-3
cdr3_nt: TGTGCCAGCAGTGAATTGGCTAGCACAGATACGCAGTATTTT
cdr3_aa: CASSELASTDTQYF

v_call: TRBV20-1
clone_size: NA
d_call: TRBD2
j_call: TRBJ2-7
cdr3_nt: TGCAGTGCTAGTCCTAGCGGGGGGCCCCGGTCCAACGAGCAGTACTTC
cdr3_aa: CSASPSGGPRSNEQYF

v_call: TRBV12-3/TRBV12-4
clone_size: NA
d_call: NA
j_call: TRBJ1-2
cdr3_nt: TGTGCCAGCAGTCCGGCGGCCCGGAACTATGGCTACACCTTC
cdr3_aa: CASSPAARNYGYTF

v_call: TRBV6-9
clone_size: NA
d_call: TRBD1
j_call: TRBJ2-3
cdr3_nt: TGTGCCAGCAGTTGCCACCGGGACAGGGGGACCACAGATACGCAGTATTTT
cdr3_aa: CASSCHRDRGTTDTQYF

v_call: TRBV7-2
clone_size: few
d_call: NA
j_call: TRBJ2-5
cdr3_nt: TGTGCCAGCAGCTTAGCTTCCCGGCGGGAGACCCAGTACTTC
cdr3_aa: CASSLASRRETQYF

v_call: TRBV20-1
clone_size: few
d_call: TRBD2
j_call: TRBJ2-2
cdr3_nt: TGCAGTGCCAGACTAGCGGGGACCTTCACCGGGGAGCTGTTTTTT
cdr3_aa: CSARLAGTFTGELFF

v_call: TRBV29-1
clone_size: many
d_call: NA
j_call: TRBJ2-5
cdr3_nt: TGCAGCGTTCTAGGGGTTTCCCAAGAGACCCAGTACTTC
cdr3_aa: CSVLGVSQETQYF

v_call: TRBV5-4
clone_size: NA
d_call: TRBD2
j_call: TRBJ2-1
cdr3_nt: TGTGCCAGCAGCGCCGGACTAGCGGTCTACAATGAGCAGTTCTTC
cdr3_aa: CASSAGLAVYNEQFF

v_call: TRBV29-1
clone_size: NA
d_call: TRBD1
j_call: TRBJ1-2
cdr3_nt: TGCAGCGCCCCGGGACAGACGAATGGCTACACCTTC
cdr3_aa: CSAPGQTNGYTF

v_call: TRBV5-5
clone_size: NA
d_call: NA
j_call: TRBJ2-5
cdr3_nt: TGTGCCACGAAATTACAGGGTTCAGAGACCCAGTACTTC
cdr3_aa: CATKLQGSETQYF

v_call: TRBV5-1
clone_size: NA
d_call: NA
j_call: TRBJ2-6
cdr3_nt: TGCGCCAGCAGCTTGGGTGGAGGGGCCTCCCTCGGTGGGGCCAACGTCCCGACTTTC
cdr3_aa: CASSLGGGASLGGANVPTF